These 14 T cell receptor beta chains came from one sample sequenced in a study of cytomegalovirus exposure and HLA in healthy donors. The primer mix had 60 Vbeta and 13 Jbeta primers. Produced via immunoSEQ multiplex PCR; TCRdb's table is partial and in-frame only. The table has 120,000 or so clones, 83% seen once. The sample was PBMCs. The receptors here all came from a woman aged 40 to 49 in good health and CMV-seropositive.

V usage is TRBV9 and J usage is TRBJ2-1, with 13 bases identical to TRBD2. V was clipped by 3 bases and J by 6 bases; unmatched bases: 3. CDR1 is SGDLS and CDR2 is YYNGEE in the germline V gene. CDR3 length: 15 amino acids. CDR3 sequence (DNA): TGTGCCAGCAGCGACGGACTAGCGGGAGTCAATGAGCAGTTCTTC. It is translated as CASSDGLAGVNEQFF. The full variable domain, its missing parts supplied by reference TRBV9 and TRBJ2-1, is DSGVTQTPKHLITATGQRVTLRCSPRSGDLSVYWYQQSLDQGLQFLIQYYNGEERAKGNILERFSAQQFPDLHSELNLSSLELGDSALYFCASSDGLAGVNEQFFGPGTRLTVL.

The chain is built from TRBV11-2 and TRBJ1-3; the D gene is possibly TRBD1 (6 bases). V shed 5 bases and J shed 0 bases, with 20 bases lying between them. Germline values: CDR1 SGHAT, CDR2 FQNNGV. The CDR3 spans 18 residues. CDR3 loop: CASSPHRSSGASGNTIYF. The CDR3 nucleotides read TGTGCCAGCAGCCCTCATAGGAGCTCAGGGGCCTCTGGAAACACCATATATTTT.

V gene TRBV5-4 combines with J gene TRBJ2-5; D possibly corresponds to TRBD2 (7 bases). V lost 0 bases, J lost 2 bases, and 14 bases lay in between. The CDR3 extends over 16 amino acids. Germline-derived CDR1 and CDR2 are SGHNT and YYREEE (reference sequence). CDR3 amino acids: CASSLGGGGWQETQYF. CDR3 sequence (DNA): TGTGCCAGCAGCTTGGGAGGCGGGGGCTGGCAAGAGACCCAGTACTTC.

As for this clone: The junction shows a germline mismatch at one end, possibly a read error. CDR3 in DNA: TGTGTCAGTAGTATAGATTCCCCCGGACAGATAGGCTCCTACAATGAGCAGTTCTTC. It is translated as CVSSIDSPGQIGSYNEQFF. The chain couples TRBV19 to TRBJ2-1, with D possibly being TRBD1 (6 bases). The CDR3 runs to 19 residues. Germline CDR1 LNHDA, CDR2 SQIVND (reference sequence).

The chain employs TRBV9 and TRBJ2-2, with 10 bases that match TRBD2. Germline-derived CDR1 and CDR2 are SGDLS and YYNGEE. V dropped 3 bases and J dropped 5; count of bases not matched to a gene: 4. CDR3 length: 15 residues. The CDR3 DNA reads TGTGCCAGCAGCGCCAGCGGGGGGGGGACCGGGGAGCTGTTTTTT. It specifies CASSASGGGTGELFF.

This clone appeared a single time. V usage is TRBV6-1 and J usage is TRBJ1-6, with 8 bases that match TRBD1. Germline trimming cut 6 bases from V and 14 bases from J; bases unmatched to any gene: 6. The CDR3 is 12 residues long. In germline, CDR1 is MNHNS, CDR2 SASEGT. CDR3 residues: CASRQGGRALHF. Here the CDR3 DNA reads TGTGCCAGCAGACAGGGGGGTCGGGCCCTCCACTTT.

The chain uses TRBV25-1 and TRBJ2-5; D is possibly TRBD2 (6 bases). Germline-derived CDR1 and CDR2 are MGHDK and SYGVNS. The CDR3 contains 14 residues. V lost 3 bases to trimming and J lost 5 bases, with 13 bases between them. CDR3 protein: CASSEAGRRETQYF. The CDR3 coding sequence is TGTGCCAGCAGTGAGGCAGGGAGGCGTGAGACCCAGTACTTC.

The J gene is TRBJ2-5, the V gene TRBV27; 7 bases align to TRBD1. The DNA end lines up better with TRBJ2-7; the J call may be wrong. Germline V gene data show CDR1 as MNHEY and CDR2 as SMNVEV (reference sequence). CDR3 length: 15 amino acids. Written as DNA, the CDR3 is TGTGCCAGCAGATCCTGGGACAGCCAAGTAGGCGAGCAGTACTTC. Residues: CASRSWDSQVGEQYF.

This clone occurred once. This chain links TRBV7-9 with TRBJ2-4; 7 bases map to TRBD1. CDR1 and CDR2 from the germline V gene are SEHNR and FQNEAQ (reference sequence). The CDR3 is 14 amino acids. The trim removed 8 bases at V and 0 bases at J, leaving 4 bases unmatched. The CDR3 nucleotides read TGTGCCAGCTCCGGGACAGTAGCCAAAAACATTCAGTACTTC. Its protein product is CASSGTVAKNIQYF.

This clone was observed a few times. CDR3 sequence: CASSPRDREETQYF. In nucleotides, the CDR3 is TGTGCCAGCAGTCCTCGGGACAGAGAGGAGACCCAGTACTTC. The V call is TRBV27, the J call TRBJ2-5, with 7 bases fitting TRBD1. The germline V gene has CDR1 MNHEY and CDR2 SMNVEV (reference sequence). The CDR3 runs to 14 residues. Trimming at V came to 5 bases and at J to 5 bases, leaving 8 bases not matched to a gene.

The genes are TRBV7-2 and TRBJ2-3; TRBD2 might be the D (5 bases). The CDR3 is 13 amino acids. Germline V gives CDR1 SGHTA, CDR2 FQGNSA. Deletions cut 6 bases from V and 6 bases from J, with 13 bases between. This chain's CDR3 is CASRKEVGDTQYF. For the CDR3, the DNA is TGTGCCAGCAGAAAGGAGGTTGGGGATACGCAGTATTTT. The whole variable domain, filled in from reference TRBV7-2 and TRBJ2-3, reads GAGVSQSPSNKVTEKGKDVELRCDPISGHTALYWYRQSLGQGLEFLIYFQGNSAPDKSGLPSDRFSAERTGGSVSTLTIQRTQQEDSAVYLCASRKEVGDTQYFGPGTRLTVL.

This chain uses TRBV9 with TRBJ2-1; TRBD2 agrees at 7 bases. Looked up from germline, CDR1 is SGDLS and CDR2 is YYNGEE. V was pared by 8 bases and J by 5 bases, with 7 bases of the junction left unmatched. The CDR3 loop spans 13 amino acids. For the CDR3, the DNA is TGTGCCAGTGGTGCGGGAGCGGACAATGAGCAGTTCTTC. Translated, it gives CASGAGADNEQFF.

CDR3 residues: CASRGLAVSTDTQYF. The CDR3 nucleotides are TGCGCCAGCAGGGGACTAGCTGTGAGCACAGATACGCAGTATTTT. V gene TRBV10-2 combines with J gene TRBJ2-3; 9 bases line up with TRBD2. The germline V gene encodes CDR1 WSHSY and CDR2 SAAADI. The CDR3 runs to 15 residues. Trimming cost V 6 bases and J 0 bases; bases outside gene matches: 4.

The chain employs TRBV7-3 and TRBJ2-5; 9 bases agree with TRBD2. V trimming: 2 bases; J trimming: 3 bases; junction bases outside the gene matches: 4. The CDR3 sequence is 15 residues long. Germline-derived CDR1 and CDR2 are SGHTA and FQGTGA. The DNA of the CDR3 is TGTGCCAGCAGCTTATTCGGCGGGAGGGAAGAGACCCAGTACTTC. This sequence encodes CASSLFGGREETQYF.